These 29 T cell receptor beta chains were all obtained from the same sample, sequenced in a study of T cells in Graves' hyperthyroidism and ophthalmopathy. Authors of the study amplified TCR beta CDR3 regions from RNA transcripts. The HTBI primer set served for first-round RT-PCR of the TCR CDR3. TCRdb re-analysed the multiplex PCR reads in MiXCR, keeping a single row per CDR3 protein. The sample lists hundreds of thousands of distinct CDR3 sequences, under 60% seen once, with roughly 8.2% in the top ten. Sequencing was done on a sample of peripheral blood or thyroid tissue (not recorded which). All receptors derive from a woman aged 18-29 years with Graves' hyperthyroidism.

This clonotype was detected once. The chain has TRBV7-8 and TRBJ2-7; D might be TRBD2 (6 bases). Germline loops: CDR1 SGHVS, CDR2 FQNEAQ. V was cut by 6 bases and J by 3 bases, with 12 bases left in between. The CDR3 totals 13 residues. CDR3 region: CASRPYGSYEQYF. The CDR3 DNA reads TGTGCCAGCAGGCCATACGGGAGCTACGAGCAGTACTTC.

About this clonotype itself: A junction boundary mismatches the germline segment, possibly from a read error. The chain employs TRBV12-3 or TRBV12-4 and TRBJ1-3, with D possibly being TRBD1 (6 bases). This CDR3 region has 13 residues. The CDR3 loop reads CATLQGSGNTTYF. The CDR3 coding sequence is TGTGCCACCTTACAGGGCTCTGGAAACACCACATATTTT.

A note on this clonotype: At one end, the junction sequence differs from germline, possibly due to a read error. CDR3 region: CAISGGDGQSF. CDR3 sequence (DNA): TGTGCCATCAGTGGGGGGGACGGACAGAGTTTT. The chain links TRBV10-3 to TRBJ1-1; D is possibly TRBD1 (6 bases). CDR3 length: 11 residues. CDR1 is ENHRY and CDR2 is SYGVKD in the germline V gene.

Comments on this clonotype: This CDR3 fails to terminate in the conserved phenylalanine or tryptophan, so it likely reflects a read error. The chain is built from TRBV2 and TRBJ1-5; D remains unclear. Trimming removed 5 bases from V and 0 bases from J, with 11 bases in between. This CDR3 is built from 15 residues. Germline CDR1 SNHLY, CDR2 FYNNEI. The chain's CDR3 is CASSKGTYSNQPQHL. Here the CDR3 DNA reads TGTGCCAGCAGTAAAGGCACGTATAGCAATCAGCCCCAGCATCTT.

CDR3 protein: CASRATFGTRSEKLFF. The CDR3 region has the DNA TGTGCCAGCAGGGCCACTTTCGGGACAAGGAGTGAAAAACTGTTTTTT. This sequence joins TRBV6-1 and TRBJ1-4, with D possibly being TRBD1 (6 bases). This CDR3 is built from 16 residues. The germline V gene encodes CDR1 MNHNS and CDR2 SASEGT. V was shortened by 6 bases and J by 7 bases, with 21 bases between the two germline ends.

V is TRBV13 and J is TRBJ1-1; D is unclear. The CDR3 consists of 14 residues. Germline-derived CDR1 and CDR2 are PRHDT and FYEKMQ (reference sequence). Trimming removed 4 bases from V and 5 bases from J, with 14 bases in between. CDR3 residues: CASSSGTPITEAFF. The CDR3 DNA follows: TGTGCCAGCAGCTCGGGCACCCCGATAACTGAAGCTTTCTTT.

Written as DNA, the CDR3 is TGTGCCAGCAGCTTCGGGACAGGGGGCATGAATCAGCCCCAGCATTTT. Translation: CASSFGTGGMNQPQHF. V and J are TRBV7-9 and TRBJ1-5; 12 bases are a match to TRBD1. The CDR3 has 16 residues. J was trimmed by 4 bases and V by 3 bases; bases with no gene match: 4. Germline V gene lookup returns CDR1 SEHNR and CDR2 FQNEAQ (reference sequence). Combining the CDR3 with reference TRBV7-9 and TRBJ1-5 gives the whole variable domain DTGVSQNPRHKITKRGQNVTFRCDPISEHNRLYWYRQTLGQGPEFLTYFQNEAQLEKSRLLSDRFSAERPKGSFSTLEIQRTEQGDSAMYLCASSFGTGGMNQPQHFGDGTRLSIL.

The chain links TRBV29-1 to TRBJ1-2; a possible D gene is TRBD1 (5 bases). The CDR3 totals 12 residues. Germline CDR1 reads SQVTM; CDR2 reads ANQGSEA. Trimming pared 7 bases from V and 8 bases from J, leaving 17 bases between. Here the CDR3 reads CSAQGPRDGYTF. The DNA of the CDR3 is TGCAGCGCCCAGGGCCCTCGGGACGGCTACACCTTC. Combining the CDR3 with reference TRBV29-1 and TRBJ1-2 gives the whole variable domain SAVISQKPSRDICQRGTSLTIQCQVDSQVTMMFWYRQQPGQSLTLIATANQGSEATYESGFVIDKFPISRPNLTFSTLTVSNMSPEDSSIYLCSAQGPRDGYTFGSGTRLTVV.

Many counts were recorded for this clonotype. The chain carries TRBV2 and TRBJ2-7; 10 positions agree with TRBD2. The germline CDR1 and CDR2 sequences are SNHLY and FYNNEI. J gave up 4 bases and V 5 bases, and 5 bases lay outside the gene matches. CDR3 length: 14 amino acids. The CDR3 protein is CASSSAGGPYEQYF. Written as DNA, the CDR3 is TGTGCCAGCAGTTCAGCGGGAGGGCCGTACGAGCAGTACTTC.

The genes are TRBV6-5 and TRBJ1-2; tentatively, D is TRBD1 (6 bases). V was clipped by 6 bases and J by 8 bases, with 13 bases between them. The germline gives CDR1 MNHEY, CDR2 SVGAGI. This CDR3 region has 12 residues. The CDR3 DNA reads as TGTGCCAGCAGATTGGGGGGGCTCGGCTACACCTTC. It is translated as CASRLGGLGYTF.

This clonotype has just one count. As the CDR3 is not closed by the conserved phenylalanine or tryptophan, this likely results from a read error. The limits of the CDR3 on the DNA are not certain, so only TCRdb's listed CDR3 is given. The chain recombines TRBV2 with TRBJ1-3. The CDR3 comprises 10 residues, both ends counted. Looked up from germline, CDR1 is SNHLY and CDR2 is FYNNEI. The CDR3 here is CASTEGNPYV.

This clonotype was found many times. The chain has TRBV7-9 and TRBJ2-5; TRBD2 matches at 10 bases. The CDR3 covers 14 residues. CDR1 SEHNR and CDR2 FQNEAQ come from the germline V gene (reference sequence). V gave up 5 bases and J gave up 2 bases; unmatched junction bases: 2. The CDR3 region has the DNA TGTGCCAGCAGCGGACTAGCGGAGCAAGAGACCCAGTACTTC. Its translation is CASSGLAEQETQYF.

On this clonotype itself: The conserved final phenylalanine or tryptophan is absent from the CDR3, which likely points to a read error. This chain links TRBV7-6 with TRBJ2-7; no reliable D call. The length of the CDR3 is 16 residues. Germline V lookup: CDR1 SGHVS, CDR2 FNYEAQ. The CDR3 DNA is TGTGCTAGCAGCTTAGTTCCTTCCCCGCCAGACTACGAGCAGTACTCC. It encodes CASSLVPSPPDYEQYS.

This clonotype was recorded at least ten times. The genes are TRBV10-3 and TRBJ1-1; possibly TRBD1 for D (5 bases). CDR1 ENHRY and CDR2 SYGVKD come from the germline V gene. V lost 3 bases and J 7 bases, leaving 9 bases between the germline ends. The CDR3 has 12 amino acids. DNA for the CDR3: TGTGCCATCAGTGATGACAGTGATGAAGCTTTCTTT. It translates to CAISDDSDEAFF.

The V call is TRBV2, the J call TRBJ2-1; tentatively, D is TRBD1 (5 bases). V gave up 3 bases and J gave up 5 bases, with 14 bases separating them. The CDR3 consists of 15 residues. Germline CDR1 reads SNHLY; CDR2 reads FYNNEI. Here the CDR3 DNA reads TGTGCCAGCAGTGACGAAAGGGCAGGGAACAATGAGCAGTTCTTC. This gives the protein CASSDERAGNNEQFF.

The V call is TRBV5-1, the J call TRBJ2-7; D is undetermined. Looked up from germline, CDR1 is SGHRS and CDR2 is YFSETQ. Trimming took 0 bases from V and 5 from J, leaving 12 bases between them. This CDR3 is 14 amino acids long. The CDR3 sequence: CASSLDLGYNEQYF. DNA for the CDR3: TGCGCCAGCAGCTTGGACCTCGGTTACAACGAGCAGTACTTC.

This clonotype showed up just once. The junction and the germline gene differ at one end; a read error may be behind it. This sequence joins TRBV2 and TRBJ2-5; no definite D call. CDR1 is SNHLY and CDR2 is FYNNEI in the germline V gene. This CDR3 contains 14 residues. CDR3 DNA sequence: TGTGCCAGCAGTGAAGCGGGATTACGTGAGACCCGGTACTTC. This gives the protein CASSEAGLRETRYF.

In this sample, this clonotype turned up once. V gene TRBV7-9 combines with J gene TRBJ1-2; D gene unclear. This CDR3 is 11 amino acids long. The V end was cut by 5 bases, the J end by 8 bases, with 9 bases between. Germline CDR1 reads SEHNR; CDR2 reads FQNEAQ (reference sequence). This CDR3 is CASSRRIGYTF. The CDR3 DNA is TGTGCCAGCAGCCGTAGGATCGGCTACACCTTC.

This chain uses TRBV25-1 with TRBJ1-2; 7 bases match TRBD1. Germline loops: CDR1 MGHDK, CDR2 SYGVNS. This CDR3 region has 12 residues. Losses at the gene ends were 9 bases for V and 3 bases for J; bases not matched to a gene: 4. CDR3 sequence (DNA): TGTGCCAGTAGGGGGACAGACTATGGCTACACCTTC. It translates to CASRGTDYGYTF.

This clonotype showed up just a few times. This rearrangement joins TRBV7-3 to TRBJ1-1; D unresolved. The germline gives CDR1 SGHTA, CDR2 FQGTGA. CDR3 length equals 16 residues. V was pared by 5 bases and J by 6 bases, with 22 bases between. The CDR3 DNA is TGTGCCAGCAGCCCGGACCTTGACCCCCCGGAGGCTGAAGCTTTCTTT. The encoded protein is CASSPDLDPPEAEAFF.

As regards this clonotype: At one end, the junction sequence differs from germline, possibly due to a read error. The CDR3 reads CASSFRAGRGRSETQHF. As DNA, the CDR3 is TGCGCCAGCAGCTTCCGGGCCGGCAGGGGGCGCTCGGAGACCCAGCACTTC. The chain links TRBV7-9 to TRBJ2-5; 8 positions match TRBD1. The germline V gene has CDR1 SEHNR and CDR2 FQNEAQ (reference sequence). This CDR3 has 17 residues.

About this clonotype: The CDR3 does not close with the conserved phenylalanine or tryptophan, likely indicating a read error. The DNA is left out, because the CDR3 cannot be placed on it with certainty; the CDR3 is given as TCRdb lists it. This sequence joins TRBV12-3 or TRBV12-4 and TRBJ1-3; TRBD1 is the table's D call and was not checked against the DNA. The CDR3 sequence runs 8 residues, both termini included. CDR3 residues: CASRRGNT.

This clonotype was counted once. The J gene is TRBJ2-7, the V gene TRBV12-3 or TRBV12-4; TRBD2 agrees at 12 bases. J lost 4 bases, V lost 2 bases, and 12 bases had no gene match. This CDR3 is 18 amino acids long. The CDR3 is CASSLILGGTSGSYEQYF. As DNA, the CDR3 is TGTGCCAGCAGTTTAATCTTAGGGGGGACTAGCGGGTCTTACGAGCAGTACTTC.

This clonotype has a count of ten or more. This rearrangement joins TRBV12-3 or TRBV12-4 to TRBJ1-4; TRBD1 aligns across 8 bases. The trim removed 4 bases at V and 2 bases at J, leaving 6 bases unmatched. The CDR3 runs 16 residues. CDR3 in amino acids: CASSSGQGSTNEKLFF. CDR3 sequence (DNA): TGTGCCAGCAGTTCAGGACAGGGAAGCACTAATGAAAAACTGTTTTTT.

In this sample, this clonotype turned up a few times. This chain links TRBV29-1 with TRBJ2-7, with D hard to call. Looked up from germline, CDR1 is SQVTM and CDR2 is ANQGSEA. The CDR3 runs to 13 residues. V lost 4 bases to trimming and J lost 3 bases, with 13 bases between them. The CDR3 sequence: CSVVAVGIYEQYF. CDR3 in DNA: TGCAGCGTTGTAGCCGTGGGGATCTACGAGCAGTACTTC.

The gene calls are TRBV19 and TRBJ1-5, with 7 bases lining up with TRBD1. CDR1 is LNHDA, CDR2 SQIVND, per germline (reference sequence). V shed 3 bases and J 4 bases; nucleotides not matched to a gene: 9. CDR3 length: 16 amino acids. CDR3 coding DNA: TGTGCCAGTAGTATTTTACCGGGACAGAAGAATCAGCCCCAGCATTTT. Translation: CASSILPGQKNQPQHF.

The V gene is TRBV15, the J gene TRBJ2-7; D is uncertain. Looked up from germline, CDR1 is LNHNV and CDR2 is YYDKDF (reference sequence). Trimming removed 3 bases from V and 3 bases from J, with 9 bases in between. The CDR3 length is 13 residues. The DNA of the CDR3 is TGTGCCACCAGCAGCAGGATCGACTACGAGCAGTACTTC. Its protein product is CATSSRIDYEQYF.

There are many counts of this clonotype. Here the CDR3 DNA reads TGTGCCAGTACCCCAGGGTGGACTGAAGCTTTCTTT. Its protein is CASTPGWTEAFF. The V and J genes are TRBV19 and TRBJ1-1, with a weak D call TRBD1 (5 bases). The CDR3 length is 12 residues. Looked up from germline, CDR1 is LNHDA and CDR2 is SQIVND (reference sequence). Deletions cut 7 bases from V and 5 bases from J, with 11 bases between. Full variable domain (missing parts from reference TRBV19 and TRBJ1-1): DGGITQSPKYLFRKEGQNVTLSCEQNLNHDAMYWYRQDPGQGLRLIYYSQIVNDFQKGDIAEGYSVSREKKESFPLTVTSAQKNPTAFYLCASTPGWTEAFFGQGTRLTVV.

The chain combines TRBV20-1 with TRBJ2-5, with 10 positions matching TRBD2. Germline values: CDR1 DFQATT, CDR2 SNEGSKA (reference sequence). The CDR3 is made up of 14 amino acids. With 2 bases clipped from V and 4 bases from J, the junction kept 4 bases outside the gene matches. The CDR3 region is CSARSLAGAETQYF. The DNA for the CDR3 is TGCAGTGCTAGAAGTCTAGCGGGAGCAGAGACCCAGTACTTC.